Presented here are 9 T cell receptor beta chains from one specimen sequenced in a study of CD8+ T cells in alopecia areata (dated by TCRdb to 2016 to 2019). The sample's time point label, decoded: 24 weeks on oral tofacitinib. Sample treatment or condition, as interpreted from the label and publication: oral pan-JAK inhibitor, 5-10 mg twice daily. The library was generated by the immunoSEQ multiplex PCR assay. RNA was extracted from all samples and reverse transcribed into cDNA, which served as template for TCR sequencing. TCRdb re-hosts the immuneACCESS table, in-frame sequences only. Its copies lack some clones; in the studies checked, an unresolved V gene accounts for under half of them, and the cause for the rest is not known. In all, the sample holds 250,000 to 300,000 clones, and 55% to 75% of those were seen once. Around 1.8% of the sample is taken by the ten largest. The specimen comprised CD4+ T cells sorted from blood, sampled at week 24, from a patient treated with tofacitinib. The receptors originated from a human donor with alopecia areata.

The chain carries TRBV30 and TRBJ1-1; unclear D gene. CDR3 length: 13 residues. Trimming removed 8 bases at V and 0 bases at J, with 13 bases between. CDR1 GTSNPN and CDR2 SVGIG come from the germline V gene (reference sequence). The CDR3 region is CAGMKQLNTEAFF. DNA for the CDR3: TGTGCCGGAATGAAACAGCTGAACACTGAAGCTTTCTTT.

The CDR3 nucleotides are TGTGCCTGGGACAGATTATATGGCTACACCTTC. Protein: CAWDRLYGYTF. This rearrangement joins TRBV30 to TRBJ1-2; TRBD1 might be the D (5 bases). Germline CDR1 is GTSNPN and CDR2 is SVGIG (reference sequence). V dropped 5 bases and J dropped 5 bases, with 9 bases sitting between them. This CDR3 comprises 11 residues.

The CDR3 nucleotides read TGTGCCAGCTCACCGGGGACAGGGACCACTGAAGCTTTCTTT. It encodes CASSPGTGTTEAFF. The chain is built from TRBV18 and TRBJ1-1; 9 bases align to TRBD1. With V trimmed by 3 bases and J by 4 bases, 3 bases remained unmatched. The CDR3 has 14 amino acids. Germline loops: CDR1 KGHSH, CDR2 LQKENI.

The chain recombines TRBV5-1 with TRBJ2-3, with 7 bases identical to TRBD2. Germline values: CDR1 SGHRS, CDR2 YFSETQ. The CDR3 loop spans 16 amino acids. With V trimmed by 0 bases and J by 2 bases, 6 bases remained unmatched. DNA for the CDR3: TGCGCCAGCAGCTTGGAAGCTAGCGGACCCACAGATACGCAGTATTTT. It specifies CASSLEASGPTDTQYF. The whole variable domain, filled in from reference TRBV5-1 and TRBJ2-3, reads KAGVTQTPRYLIKTRGQQVTLSCSPISGHRSVSWYQQTPGQGLQFLFEYFSETQRNKGNFPGRFSGRQFSNSRSEMNVSTLELGDSALYLCASSLEASGPTDTQYFGPGTRLTVL.

The chain recombines TRBV28 with TRBJ2-5, with 8 bases that match TRBD2. V lost 10 bases to trimming and J lost 7 bases; unmatched junction nucleotides: 17. The germline V gene encodes CDR1 MDHEN and CDR2 SYDVKM. The CDR3 runs 15 residues. The CDR3 DNA reads TGTGCCATTTCTTCTCCCGGGGGGGGCGCGGTGACCCAGTACTTC. Encoded protein: CAISSPGGGAVTQYF.

The chain uses TRBV30 and TRBJ2-7; no definite D call. Germline lookup yields CDR1 GTSNPN and CDR2 SVGIG (reference sequence). The germline V and J ends were trimmed by 2 bases and 2 bases, with 7 bases remaining between them. CDR3 length: 12 amino acids. CDR3 residues: CAWSKVAYEQYF. The DNA of the CDR3 is TGTGCCTGGAGTAAGGTTGCCTACGAGCAGTACTTC.

V gene TRBV29-1 combines with J gene TRBJ2-7; TRBD2 agrees at 11 bases. The germline V gene encodes CDR1 SQVTM and CDR2 ANQGSEA. V lost 7 bases and J lost 3; bases outside the gene matches: 11. CDR3 length: 15 residues. As DNA, the CDR3 is TGCAGCGCTCCTTCTAGCGGGGGGAACTACTACGAGCAGTACTTC. Translating it yields CSAPSSGGNYYEQYF.

This clone has only one observation. The V gene is TRBV5-4, the J gene TRBJ2-1, with a weak D call TRBD2 (5 bases). V lost 1 base to trimming and J lost 10 bases, with 18 bases between them. Per germline, CDR1 SGHNT and CDR2 YYREEE (reference sequence). The CDR3 is 15 amino acids. The CDR3 protein is CASSLKILTREEQFF. The DNA of the CDR3 is TGTGCCAGCAGCTTGAAGATCCTAACTAGGGAGGAGCAGTTCTTC.

This clone was seen just once. The rearrangement uses TRBV7-9 and TRBJ2-7; D remains unclear. Trimming took 2 bases from V and 13 from J, leaving 15 bases between them. The CDR3 spans 12 residues. The germline V gene has CDR1 SEHNR and CDR2 FQNEAQ (reference sequence). The CDR3: CASSLMDERPYF. The CDR3 DNA reads as TGTGCCAGCAGCTTAATGGACGAGAGGCCCTACTTC.